The sequence of this TCR beta chain was determined in a study of T cell repertoires in cytomegalovirus infection. Germline values: CDR1 SQVTM, CDR2 ANQGSEA. This CDR3 has 20 amino acids. V lost 3 bases, J lost 2 bases, and 18 bases stayed unmatched. TCRdb independently ran MiXCR on the reads; one entry per CDR3 protein. The top ten hold 18% of the sample, which has about 160,000 distinct CDR3 sequences, 15% to 20% seen once. The V and J genes are TRBV29-1 and TRBJ2-1; 11 bases align to TRBD1. Sequencing was done on a sample of CD8+ T cells from PBMCs. The sequence was obtained from a human donor in good health (CMV status not recorded). Some clones in this sample may be carry-over from other donors' samples. This CDR3 reads CSVEAVRTGGGRAAYNEQFF. CDR3 in DNA: TGCAGCGTTGAGGCAGTCCGGACAGGGGGCGGGAGGGCCGCCTACAATGAGCAGTTCTTC.